A single sample is the source of the 26 T cell receptor beta chains below, sequenced in a study of cytomegalovirus exposure and HLA in healthy donors. PCR primers comprised 60 Vbeta and 13 Jbeta primers. Sequencing was performed with immunoSEQ multiplex PCR; in TCRdb, only in-frame clones are kept and a portion is missing. The sample comprises fewer than 200,000 clones, about 65% of which are singletons, and under 3.5% rests with the top ten. The specimen sequenced was PBMCs. These receptors originate from a young woman in good health and CMV-seronegative.

This clone was recorded a few times. CDR3 amino acids: CASSKTGLDTEAFF. For the CDR3, the DNA is TGTGCCAGCAGTAAGACAGGGTTGGACACTGAAGCTTTCTTT. The rearrangement uses TRBV6-1 and TRBJ1-1, with 7 nucleotides matching TRBD1. The CDR3 sequence is 14 residues long. V shed 5 bases and J 3 bases; nucleotides not matched to a gene: 6. In germline, CDR1 is MNHNS, CDR2 SASEGT.

This chain links TRBV6-5 with TRBJ2-2, with D possibly TRBD2 on 5 matching bases. The germline V gene encodes CDR1 MNHEY and CDR2 SVGAGI. Trimming took 8 bases from V and 4 from J, leaving 11 bases between them. There are 13 residues in the CDR3. This chain's CDR3 is CASGPAGTGELFF. CDR3 nucleotides: TGTGCCAGCGGGCCGGCGGGCACCGGGGAGCTGTTTTTT.

This chain joins TRBV6-6 and TRBJ1-1, with D possibly matching TRBD1 (5 bases). V was clipped by 6 bases and J by 0 bases, with 14 bases between them. CDR3 length: 15 amino acids. The germline CDR1 and CDR2 sequences are MNHNY and SVGAGI (reference sequence). The DNA for the CDR3 is TGTGCCAGCAGAAAGGGGTATTCAATGAACACTGAAGCTTTCTTT. Translating it yields CASRKGYSMNTEAFF.

This clone came up a few times. The chain links TRBV7-2 to TRBJ2-3, with 10 bases that match TRBD1. Per germline, CDR1 SGHTA and CDR2 FQGNSA. There are 16 residues in the CDR3. V trimming: 5 bases; J trimming: 0 bases; junction bases outside the gene matches: 5. The CDR3, as DNA: TGTGCCAGCAGCACCGGACAGGGGGGAAGCACAGATACGCAGTATTTT. This sequence encodes CASSTGQGGSTDTQYF.

V and J are TRBV4-1 and TRBJ2-2, with D hard to call. This CDR3 has 14 amino acids. CDR1 and CDR2 from the germline V gene are MGHRA and YSYEKL. Trimming shortened V by 4 bases and J by 5 bases, and 11 bases separated the two germline ends. The CDR3 sequence: CASSLTGLTGELFF. For the CDR3, the DNA is TGCGCCAGCAGCCTTACTGGGCTAACCGGGGAGCTGTTTTTT.

This clone was recorded a few times. The chain links TRBV27 to TRBJ1-5; 8 bases are shared with TRBD1. This CDR3 is 16 amino acids long. V was pared by 5 bases and J by 6 bases, with 12 bases of the junction left unmatched. Looked up from germline, CDR1 is MNHEY and CDR2 is SMNVEV (reference sequence). The CDR3 sequence is CASSDRGPGSGQPQHF. The CDR3, as DNA: TGTGCCAGCAGTGACAGGGGCCCCGGCTCGGGTCAGCCCCAGCATTTT.

The chain has TRBV11-2 and TRBJ2-1; D unclear. Deletions cut 1 base from V and 4 bases from J, with 8 bases between. CDR3 length: 14 amino acids. Germline V lookup: CDR1 SGHAT, CDR2 FQNNGV. Written as DNA, the CDR3 is TGTGCCAGCAGCTTAGTGGCACAATACAATGAGCAGTTCTTC. Translating gives CASSLVAQYNEQFF.

The chain combines TRBV5-8 with TRBJ2-3; D uncertain. The V gene lost 0 bases and the J gene lost 2 bases, with 7 bases spanning the gap. Germline V gene lookup returns CDR1 SGHTS and CDR2 YDEGEE. The CDR3 contains 14 residues. In DNA form, the CDR3 reads TGTGCCAGCAGCTTGGGAGGAACCACAGATACGCAGTATTTT. Amino acid sequence: CASSLGGTTDTQYF.

The chain combines TRBV28 with TRBJ1-5, with 9 positions matching TRBD1. Germline CDR1 and CDR2: MDHEN and SYDVKM. CDR3 size: 17 residues. V trimming: 3 bases; J trimming: 2 bases; junction bases outside the gene matches: 8. CDR3 bases: TGTGCCAGCAGTTTCCCACCGGACAGGGGAGGCAATCAGCCCCAGCATTTT. Amino acid sequence: CASSFPPDRGGNQPQHF.

This clone was counted a single time. The chain is built from TRBV7-2 and TRBJ2-5; D ambiguous. Trimming took 3 bases from V and 5 from J, leaving 7 bases between them. Germline V gives CDR1 SGHTA, CDR2 FQGNSA. This CDR3 contains 12 residues. This CDR3 reads CASSFAAETQYF. The CDR3 DNA reads TGTGCCAGCAGCTTCGCAGCGGAGACCCAGTACTTC.

The CDR3 bases are TGCGCCAGCAGCACGGGACAAAACACCGGGGAGCTGTTTTTT. Translation: CASSTGQNTGELFF. This sequence joins TRBV5-1 and TRBJ2-2; maybe TRBD1 (6 bases). The CDR3 loop spans 14 amino acids. Germline-derived CDR1 and CDR2 are SGHRS and YFSETQ. V dropped 4 bases and J dropped 2 bases, with 9 bases sitting between them.

V usage is TRBV18 and J usage is TRBJ1-1; D is uncertain. The CDR3 sequence is 11 residues long. V shed 5 bases and J shed 5 bases, with 6 bases lying between them. Germline CDR1 reads KGHSH; CDR2 reads LQKENI. The CDR3: CASSWRTEAFF. CDR3 bases: TGTGCCAGCTCATGGAGAACTGAAGCTTTCTTT.

This clone occurred a few times. V usage is TRBV7-9 and J usage is TRBJ1-5; D remains ambiguous. The CDR3 is 15 amino acids. The V and J ends lost 1 base and 6 bases respectively, with 13 bases between them. Germline-derived CDR1 and CDR2 are SEHNR and FQNEAQ (reference sequence). The CDR3 nucleotides are TGTGCCAGCAGCTTAGACAGCCAAGTAGGTCAGCCCCAGCATTTT. Translation: CASSLDSQVGQPQHF.

V gene TRBV5-8 combines with J gene TRBJ2-1; 11 bases map to TRBD2. This CDR3 contains 18 residues. Germline loops: CDR1 SGHTS, CDR2 YDEGEE. The V gene end was trimmed by 1 base and the J gene end by 0 bases; junction bases not matched to a gene: 6. CDR3 DNA sequence: TGTGCCAGCAGCTTGCCCGGGACTAGCGGTAGCTCCTACAATGAGCAGTTCTTC. Translating gives CASSLPGTSGSSYNEQFF. Full variable domain (rest looked up from reference TRBV5-8 and TRBJ2-1): EAGVTQSPTHLIKTRGQQATLRCSPISGHTSVYWYQQALGLGLQFLLWYDEGEERNRGNFPPRFSGRQFPNYSSELNVNALELEDSALYLCASSLPGTSGSSYNEQFFGPGTRLTVL.

The chain combines TRBV28 with TRBJ2-5, with no clear D. This CDR3 is built from 13 residues. Per the germline V gene, CDR1 is MDHEN and CDR2 is SYDVKM. Trimming shortened V by 2 bases and J by 2 bases, and 6 bases separated the two germline ends. The CDR3 spells CASSLHLQETQYF. The CDR3 nucleotides read TGTGCCAGCAGTTTACACCTACAAGAGACCCAGTACTTC.

This rearrangement joins TRBV6-1 to TRBJ2-3; TRBD2 agrees at 13 bases. V gave up 4 bases and J gave up 6 bases; unmatched junction bases: 7. Germline CDR1 reads MNHNS; CDR2 reads SASEGT. This CDR3 spans 16 amino acids. CDR3 region: CASSGTTSGRTDTQYF. DNA for the CDR3: TGTGCCAGCAGTGGCACGACTAGCGGGAGGACTGATACGCAGTATTTT.

V usage is TRBV5-6 and J usage is TRBJ1-4; a weak D match, TRBD1 (6 bases). CDR3 length: 16 residues. CDR1 SGHDT and CDR2 YYEEEE come from the germline V gene. The ends were cut back, 0 bases at V and 2 bases at J, with 11 bases in the middle. The CDR3 nucleotides read TGTGCCAGCAGCTTGGTGGGGGCCGACACTAATGAAAAACTGTTTTTT. It encodes CASSLVGADTNEKLFF.

This clone was detected a few times. The chain employs TRBV4-3 and TRBJ2-7, with D unresolved. Per germline, CDR1 LGHNA and CDR2 YSLEER. Trimming left V 0 bases short and J 2 bases short, with 11 bases between. This CDR3 has 15 amino acids. CDR3 loop: CASSQDLAVPYEQYF. The CDR3 nucleotides are TGCGCCAGCAGCCAAGACCTGGCAGTCCCCTACGAGCAGTACTTC.

The CDR3 spells CSVFDIASLNTEAFF. CDR3 coding DNA: TGCAGCGTTTTTGACATCGCCTCTTTGAACACTGAAGCTTTCTTT. J is TRBJ1-1 and V is TRBV29-1; D not certain. The V end lost 5 bases, the J end lost 0 bases, and 16 bases lay between the germline ends. The CDR3 consists of 15 residues. Germline-derived CDR1 and CDR2 are SQVTM and ANQGSEA.

As regards this clone: At one of its ends the junction is not consistent with the germline gene, which may arise from a read error. The rearrangement joins TRBV7-7 to TRBJ2-5, with a weak D call TRBD1 (6 bases). This CDR3 is built from 13 residues. The germline V gene encodes CDR1 SSHAT and CDR2 FNYEAQ (reference sequence). This chain's CDR3 is CASSRDNQETQYF. The CDR3 bases are TGTGCTAGCAGCCGGGACAACCAAGAGACCCAGTACTTC.

The chain recombines TRBV7-3 with TRBJ2-3, with D perhaps TRBD1 (6 bases). The CDR3 extends over 15 amino acids. V was pared by 3 bases and J by 2 bases, with 12 bases between. Germline V gives CDR1 SGHTA, CDR2 FQGTGA. The CDR3, as DNA: TGTGCCAGCAGCTTGGGGGACATGCCCACAGATACGCAGTATTTT. Translated, it gives CASSLGDMPTDTQYF. The full variable domain, in which reference TRBV7-3 and TRBJ2-3 provide the parts outside the CDR3, is GAGVSQTPSNKVTEKGKYVELRCDPISGHTALYWYRQSLGQGPEFLIYFQGTGAADDSGLPNDRFFAVRPEGSVSTLKIQRTERGDSAVYLCASSLGDMPTDTQYFGPGTRLTVL.

Here the CDR3 reads CASSFGGRSYEQYF. Written as DNA, the CDR3 is TGTGCCAGCAGCTTTGGCGGGAGAAGCTACGAGCAGTACTTC. The chain recombines TRBV7-6 with TRBJ2-7, with TRBD2 matching 7 bases. The CDR3 totals 14 residues. Germline lookup yields CDR1 SGHVS and CDR2 FNYEAQ. The junction had 5 bases not matched to a gene; V was cut back by 3 bases and J by 3 bases.

The rearrangement links TRBV6-1 to TRBJ2-3, with D maybe TRBD2 (6 bases). This CDR3 has 13 amino acids. V was cut by 8 bases and J by 6 bases, with 15 bases left in between. Germline CDR1 and CDR2: MNHNS and SASEGT. The CDR3 is CASWSEGTDTQYF. Written as DNA, the CDR3 is TGTGCCAGCTGGTCGGAGGGGACGGATACGCAGTATTTT.

The CDR3 protein is CASSRHQGTGELFF. In DNA, the CDR3 is TGTGCCAGCAGCCGTCACCAGGGGACCGGGGAGCTGTTTTTT. This chain links TRBV7-6 with TRBJ2-2, with a weak D call TRBD1 (6 bases). Trimming left V 5 bases short and J 5 bases short, with 12 bases between. Germline CDR1 reads SGHVS; CDR2 reads FNYEAQ. CDR3 length: 14 amino acids.

The gene calls are TRBV19 and TRBJ1-2, with D hard to call. This CDR3 is 15 amino acids long. The germline V gene encodes CDR1 LNHDA and CDR2 SQIVND (reference sequence). The V and J ends lost 5 bases and 5 bases respectively, with 18 bases between them. CDR3 sequence (DNA): TGTGCCAGTAGTGGTACCCAAACATTTCCTTATGGCTACACCTTC. This sequence encodes CASSGTQTFPYGYTF.

A few counts support this clone. V usage is TRBV4-3 and J usage is TRBJ2-5; the match to TRBD2 covers 13 bases. The J call is in doubt because the DNA end fits TRBJ2-7 better. The germline gives CDR1 LGHNA, CDR2 YSLEER. This CDR3 is 15 amino acids long. CDR3 nucleotides: TGCGCCAGCAGCCACGGGACTAGCGGGAAGTACGAGCAGTACTTC. Protein: CASSHGTSGKYEQYF.